This record covers a single TCR beta chain. The CDR3 has 13 amino acids. V lost 5 bases, J lost 0 bases, and 5 bases lay in between. The germline V gene has CDR1 SQVTM and CDR2 ANQGSEA. Here immunoSEQ multiplex PCR was the method, and the copy in TCRdb shows in-frame clones only, minus some. The sample records fewer than 85,000 clones, approximately 90% being singletons. These data belong to a study of OX40 agonist ivuxolimab in advanced cancers. At the level of the study: Intravenous ivuxolimab was administered to patients every 2 weeks at 0.01 to 10 mg/kg. Enrollees could have had prior anti-PD-1, anti-PD-L1 or anti-CTLA-4 therapy, which about 40% had received. Three patients responded partially, comprising one with hepatocellular carcinoma and two with cutaneous melanoma.

The rearrangement uses TRBV29-1 and TRBJ2-6; no clear D gene. The sequences come from CD4+ or CD8+ T cells sorted from blood, collected in a trial of the OX40 agonist ivuxolimab. This TCR derives from an adult with an advanced solid tumor such as melanoma, head and neck, liver or kidney cancer. Here the CDR3 reads CSVLSSGANVLTF. The CDR3 DNA reads as TGCAGCGTTTTAAGCTCTGGGGCCAACGTCCTGACTTTC.